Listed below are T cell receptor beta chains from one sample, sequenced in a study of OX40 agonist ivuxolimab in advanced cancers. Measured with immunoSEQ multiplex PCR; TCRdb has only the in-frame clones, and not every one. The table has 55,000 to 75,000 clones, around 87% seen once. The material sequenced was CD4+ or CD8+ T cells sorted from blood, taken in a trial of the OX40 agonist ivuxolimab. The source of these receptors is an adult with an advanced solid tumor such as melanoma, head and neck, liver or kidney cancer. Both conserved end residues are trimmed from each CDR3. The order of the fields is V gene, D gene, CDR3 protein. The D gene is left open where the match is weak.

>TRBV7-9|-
ASSSPSRGDGYT
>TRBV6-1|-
ASSSTVAYEQY
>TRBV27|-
ASSTWGPLREKLF
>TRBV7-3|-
ASSPQGGRSSYEQY
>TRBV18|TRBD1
ASSLGQGRTNEKLF
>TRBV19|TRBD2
ASSLLAGDTGELF
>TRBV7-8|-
ASSHDLVGTKNIQY
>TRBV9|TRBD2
ASSPSPSGGLTDTQY
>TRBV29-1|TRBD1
SVEMDRGTEAF
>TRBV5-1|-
ASSLGAGQETQY
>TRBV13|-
ASSLGFSDSGNTIY
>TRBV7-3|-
ASSLMAGVLNQPQH
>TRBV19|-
ASSFRVSVEQY
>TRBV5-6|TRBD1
ASSRDSYNEQF
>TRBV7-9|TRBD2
ASSLRGGATDTQY
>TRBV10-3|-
AISDGGGAGTEAF
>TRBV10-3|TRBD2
AISALAGHSTDTQY
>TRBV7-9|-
ASSLGWGNEQF
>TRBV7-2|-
ASSEGPLTDTQY
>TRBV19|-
ASSIAGNTIY
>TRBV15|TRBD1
ATSGGQGIDSPLH
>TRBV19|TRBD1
ASSPGTDYNSPLH
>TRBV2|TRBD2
ASSGAGDRTDTQY
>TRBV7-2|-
ASSGTIQETQY
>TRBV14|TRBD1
ASSQGTGMIYNEQF
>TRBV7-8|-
ASSPRSGSLNSPLH
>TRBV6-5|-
ASSYFLSTTGELF
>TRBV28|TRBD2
ASSPVSREGF
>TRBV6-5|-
ASSPVDSGNTIY
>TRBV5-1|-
ASSFQAQGNTEAF
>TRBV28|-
ASSLLGRLAGYT
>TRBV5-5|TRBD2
ASSLESASGSGDEQF
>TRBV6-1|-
ASNAFGEAF
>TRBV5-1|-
ASSAQGRRTEAF
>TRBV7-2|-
ASSLGAGQWTRYT
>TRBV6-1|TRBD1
ASSLRDSSYNEQF
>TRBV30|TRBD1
AWREGQGGVYGYT
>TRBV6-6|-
ASSFGTTYNEQF
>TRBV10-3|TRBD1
ATGGRGAYGYT
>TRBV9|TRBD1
ASSVGQGPNYGYT
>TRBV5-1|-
ASSFEGTDTQY
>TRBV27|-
ASSTTGYTGELF
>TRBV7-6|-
ASSILRRDEQF
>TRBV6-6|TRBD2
ASSPTSGADTQY
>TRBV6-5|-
ASSYYEQETQY
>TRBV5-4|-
ASSLLTEKNTEAF
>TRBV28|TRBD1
ASNPPTGRNYGYT
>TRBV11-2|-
ASSTQNTDTQY
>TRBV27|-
ASRGAMNTEAF
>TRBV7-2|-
ASSLRETGGYYEQY